A single sample gave rise to the 2 T cell receptor beta chains below, sequenced in a study of T-cell memory formation after mild COVID-19. TCRdb reprocessed the 5' RACE reads via MiXCR and lists one record per CDR3 protein. The data show 190,000 or so distinct CDR3 sequences, approximately 10% seen once. The sequenced sample was PBMCs or a T cell subset sorted from them (not recorded which). Every receptor here comes from a man between 18 and 35 years old who had mild COVID-19 (a few samples of this study predate the infection). Cell type and time point are not known.

The V and J genes are TRBV11-1 and TRBJ2-4; a weak D match, TRBD1 (5 bases). The CDR3 spans 12 residues. Trimming stripped 5 bases from V and 9 bases from J, with 11 bases between. Germline CDR1 is SGHAT and CDR2 is FQDESV (reference sequence). DNA for the CDR3: TGTGCCAGCAGCCGTCGGCAGGGCATTCAGTACTTC. Translated: CASSRRQGIQYF.

This clonotype was seen ten or more times. The V and J genes are TRBV7-2 and TRBJ2-3, with D perhaps matching TRBD2 (5 bases). Germline V CDR1 and CDR2: SGHTA, FQGNSA. Between the trimmed V and J ends, which lost 1 base and 4 bases, there was a span of 12 bases. The CDR3 is 15 residues long. As DNA, the CDR3 is TGTGCCAGCAGCTTAGGCGACTATGTATCAGATACGCAGTATTTT. This codes for CASSLGDYVSDTQYF.